These 30 T cell receptor beta chains originate from one sample sequenced in a study of vaccination effects on CD4 cells after COVID-19 (dated by TCRdb to 2022 to 2024). Their antigens are not known. Receptors were amplified or captured by the immunoSEQ multiplex PCR assay. Here the immuneACCESS table is served through TCRdb, limited to in-frame sequences with V and J called. Missing clones are a known gap in these copies; in checked studies unresolved V genes cover under half, and the rest lacks a known reason. This sample is represented by about 73,000 clones; around 67% of them were singletons. Roughly 2.1% of the sample comes from the top ten. After more than nine days of culture, CD4+ T cells were isolated with the EasySep CD4+ T cell isolation kit. Each participant got two doses of an mRNA SARS-CoV-2 vaccine, either BNT162b2 or mRNA-1273. Material: CD4+ T cells from PBMCs cultured without peptide, obtained after COVID-19 vaccination. The receptors stem from a human donor who received a COVID-19 vaccine.

This chain connects TRBV7-3 to TRBJ1-1; tentatively, D is TRBD1 (5 bases). V lost 1 base and J lost 7, with 13 bases in between. The CDR3 runs 14 residues. Germline V gene lookup returns CDR1 SGHTA and CDR2 FQGTGA. CDR3 in amino acids: CASSLMLAGSEAFF. In DNA form, the CDR3 reads TGTGCCAGCAGCTTAATGCTCGCAGGGAGTGAAGCTTTCTTT.

The genes are TRBV19 and TRBJ1-5; no reliable D call. From germline, CDR1 is LNHDA and CDR2 SQIVND (reference sequence). The CDR3 is 12 residues long. V dropped 7 bases and J dropped 5 bases, with 9 bases sitting between them. CDR3 DNA sequence: TGTGCCAGTAATGACGGATATCAGCCCCAGCATTTT. Translation: CASNDGYQPQHF.

The chain combines TRBV6-5 with TRBJ1-3; 8 bases align to TRBD1. The CDR3 is made up of 14 amino acids. Germline CDR1 MNHEY, CDR2 SVGAGI. With V trimmed by 7 bases and J by 4 bases, 6 bases remained unmatched. This CDR3 is CASTQDRVGNTIYF. The CDR3 coding sequence is TGTGCCAGCACCCAGGACAGGGTAGGAAACACCATATATTTT.

The chain uses TRBV5-1 and TRBJ1-3; D may be TRBD1 (5 bases). The germline V gene encodes CDR1 SGHRS and CDR2 YFSETQ. Trimming pared 4 bases from V and 0 bases from J, leaving 11 bases between. This CDR3 has 15 residues. As DNA, the CDR3 is TGCGCCAGCAGCGAGACAGCGATCTCTGGAAACACCATATATTTT. This encodes CASSETAISGNTIYF.

This sequence joins TRBV6-6 and TRBJ2-7; D is ambiguous. Trimming took off 0 bases at V and 4 bases at J, with 13 bases between the two ends. The V gene's germline CDR1 is MNHNY and CDR2 SVGAGI (reference sequence). The CDR3 spans 15 residues. The CDR3 DNA reads as TGTGCCAGCAGTTACTCGTCTCCAGGAGTATACGAGCAGTACGTC. Translated: CASSYSSPGVYEQYV.

CDR3 nucleotide sequence: TGTGCCAGCAGCTTATTGGGAGGGTCTGTCATTCAGTACTTC. It specifies CASSLLGGSVIQYF. This rearrangement joins TRBV7-2 to TRBJ2-4, with 7 bases that match TRBD2. The CDR3 covers 14 residues. Germline V lookup: CDR1 SGHTA, CDR2 FQGNSA. With 2 bases clipped from V and 9 bases from J, the junction kept 7 bases outside the gene matches. Together with reference TRBV7-2 and TRBJ2-4, the CDR3 gives the full variable domain: GAGVSQSPSNKVTEKGKDVELRCDPISGHTALYWYRQSLGQGLEFLIYFQGNSAPDKSGLPSDRFSAERTGGSVSTLTIQRTQQEDSAVYLCASSLLGGSVIQYFGAGTRLSVL.

V is TRBV29-1 and J is TRBJ1-2, with D tentatively TRBD1 (5 bases). The CDR3 covers 13 residues. Germline lookup yields CDR1 SQVTM and CDR2 ANQGSEA. Trimming removed 4 bases at V and 4 bases at J, with 13 bases between. Here the CDR3 DNA reads TGCAGCGTTGTACCAGGGACTGGCTATGGCTACACCTTC. It is translated as CSVVPGTGYGYTF.

In this sample, this clone turned up once. V gene TRBV5-1 combines with J gene TRBJ1-2, with D unclear. V was clipped by 0 bases and J by 8 bases, with 17 bases between them. The CDR3 is made up of 15 amino acids. Germline V CDR1 and CDR2: SGHRS, YFSETQ. The chain's CDR3 is CASSLDWTVVGGYTF. The DNA of the CDR3 is TGCGCCAGCAGCTTGGATTGGACGGTGGTCGGAGGCTACACCTTC.

This sequence joins TRBV3-1 (or the pseudogene TRBV3-2) and TRBJ1-1; 7 nucleotides agree with TRBD1. Germline V gene lookup returns CDR1 LGHDT and CDR2 YNNKEL (reference sequence). With V trimmed by 6 bases and J by 11 bases, 9 bases remained unmatched. This CDR3 is 12 amino acids long. CDR3 amino acids: CASSLTDRAAFF. The CDR3 coding sequence is TGTGCCAGCAGTCTAACCGACAGGGCCGCTTTCTTT.

This chain links TRBV3-1 (or the pseudogene TRBV3-2) with TRBJ1-6, with a tentative D call TRBD1 (5 bases). V lost 5 bases and J lost 2, with 13 bases in between. This CDR3 spans 16 amino acids. In germline, CDR1 is LGHDT, CDR2 YNNKEL (reference sequence). CDR3 in DNA: TGTGCCAGCAGCAAGAACAGACAGACCTATAATTCACCCCTCCACTTT. Translation gives CASSKNRQTYNSPLHF.

CDR3 nucleotide sequence: TGTGCCAGCAGCGACACAGGCAATCAGCCCCAGCATTTT. Translating it yields CASSDTGNQPQHF. V and J are TRBV9 and TRBJ1-5; the D is unclear. This CDR3 contains 13 residues. Germline V CDR1 and CDR2: SGDLS, YYNGEE. The ends were cut back, 3 bases at V and 2 bases at J, with 6 bases in the middle.

The chain is built from TRBV5-4 and TRBJ1-1; 7 bases map to TRBD1. The germline V gene has CDR1 SGHNT and CDR2 YYREEE (reference sequence). The V and J ends lost 3 bases and 6 bases, in that order; junction bases with no gene match: 8. The CDR3 contains 14 residues. The CDR3 sequence is CASSSRQGGPEAFF. In DNA, the CDR3 is TGTGCCAGCAGCTCACGACAGGGTGGTCCTGAAGCTTTCTTT.

The chain joins TRBV28 to TRBJ2-5; possibly TRBD1 for D (5 bases). This CDR3 region has 13 residues. Trimming took off 3 bases at V and 5 bases at J, with 10 bases between the two ends. Germline lookup yields CDR1 MDHEN and CDR2 SYDVKM. CDR3: CASSFWQGETQYF. The CDR3 region has the DNA TGTGCCAGCAGTTTTTGGCAGGGTGAGACCCAGTACTTC.

This sequence joins TRBV18 and TRBJ2-5, with D unresolved. This CDR3 is built from 16 residues. Trimming pared 1 base from V and 7 bases from J, leaving 19 bases between. Per germline, CDR1 KGHSH and CDR2 LQKENI. The CDR3, as DNA: TGTGCCAGCTCACCACTCCCGTGGAACGACCCGGGGACCCAGTACTTC. Translation gives CASSPLPWNDPGTQYF.

In DNA form, the CDR3 reads TGTGCCACAAATACGGGGGCCTACGAGCAGTACGTC. Translated, it gives CATNTGAYEQYV. The chain is built from TRBV28 and TRBJ2-7, with D possibly TRBD2 on 6 matching bases. V was cut by 10 bases and J by 2 bases, with 12 bases left in between. This CDR3 is 12 amino acids long. The germline gives CDR1 MDHEN, CDR2 SYDVKM.

This chain links TRBV6-6 with TRBJ2-2; the match to TRBD1 covers 8 bases. Germline trimming cut 11 bases from V and 5 bases from J; bases unmatched to any gene: 7. Germline CDR1 is MNHNY and CDR2 is SVGAGI (reference sequence). CDR3 length: 13 amino acids. The CDR3 DNA reads TGTGCCGTGCAGGGGGCGGGTACCGGGGAGCTGTTTTTT. This gives the protein CAVQGAGTGELFF.

The genes are TRBV2 and TRBJ1-5; no clear D. The CDR3 has 16 residues. Trimming took 2 bases from V and 1 from J, leaving 12 bases between them. CDR1 and CDR2 from the germline V gene are SNHLY and FYNNEI. Here the CDR3 DNA reads TGTGCCAGCAGTGAAAGGCCGGCGGGCAGCAATCAGCCCCAGCATTTT. The encoded protein is CASSERPAGSNQPQHF.

The chain recombines TRBV6-1 with TRBJ2-7; TRBD1 agrees at 7 bases. Per germline, CDR1 MNHNS and CDR2 SASEGT. The CDR3 totals 12 residues. After removal of 3 bases from V and 13 bases from J, the junction contained 9 bases not matched to a gene. CDR3 amino acids: CASSDVGGAVYV. Written as DNA, the CDR3 is TGTGCCAGCAGTGATGTAGGGGGCGCGGTTTACGTC.

Here the CDR3 reads CASSRADRVYEQYV. DNA of the CDR3: TGTGCCAGCAGCCGCGCCGACAGGGTCTACGAGCAGTACGTC. The V and J genes are TRBV6-5 and TRBJ2-7; TRBD1 agrees at 7 bases. The CDR3 is 14 amino acids. The germline V gene encodes CDR1 MNHEY and CDR2 SVGAGI. Germline trimming cut 6 bases from V and 3 bases from J; bases unmatched to any gene: 8.

The rearrangement links TRBV10-3 to TRBJ2-1, with 7 bases fitting TRBD1. Germline CDR1 is ENHRY and CDR2 is SYGVKD. This CDR3 comprises 13 residues. V shed 5 bases and J 6 bases; nucleotides not matched to a gene: 4. The CDR3, as DNA: TGTGCCATCAGTCTGACAGGGTTCAATGAGCAGTTCTTC. This gives the protein CAISLTGFNEQFF.

This clone was found a few times. This chain links TRBV3-1 (or the pseudogene TRBV3-2) with TRBJ2-5; 11 positions agree with TRBD1. Germline lookup yields CDR1 LGHDT and CDR2 YNNKEL (reference sequence). V shed 4 bases and J 5 bases; nucleotides not matched to a gene: 9. The CDR3 consists of 16 residues. Here the CDR3 DNA reads TGTGCCAGCAGCCTCAGGACAGGGGGCTCTGTCGAGACCCAGTACTTC. It encodes CASSLRTGGSVETQYF.

This chain joins TRBV24-1 and TRBJ2-2; the D is unclear. With 8 bases removed from V and 3 bases from J, the gap between germline ends came to 3 bases. CDR1 is KGHDR, CDR2 SFDVKD, per germline. This CDR3 is built from 11 residues. CDR3 sequence (DNA): TGTGCCACCATGGACACCGGGGAGCTGTTTTTT. Protein: CATMDTGELFF.

This chain links TRBV11-2 with TRBJ1-3; D possibly corresponds to TRBD1 (5 bases). Germline values: CDR1 SGHAT, CDR2 FQNNGV. The V end was cut by 3 bases, the J end by 2 bases, with 5 bases between. The CDR3 spans 13 residues. The CDR3 loop is CASSFRAGNTIYF. DNA for the CDR3: TGTGCCAGCAGCTTCAGGGCTGGAAACACCATATATTTT.

The chain employs TRBV11-1 and TRBJ2-5; TRBD1 matches 11 bases. The germline gives CDR1 SGHAT, CDR2 FQDESV (reference sequence). Trimming cost V 1 base and J 4 bases; bases outside gene matches: 5. This CDR3 region has 16 residues. The CDR3 DNA reads TGTGCCAGCAGCTTAGATCCGGGACAGGGGGTAGAGACCCAGTACTTC. This encodes CASSLDPGQGVETQYF.

CDR3 residues: CASSLHMGETSYEQYV. CDR3 sequence (DNA): TGTGCCAGCAGCCTCCACATGGGAGAAACCTCCTACGAGCAGTACGTC. This rearrangement joins TRBV2 to TRBJ2-7; D perhaps matches TRBD2 (5 bases). Germline CDR1 is SNHLY and CDR2 is FYNNEI. The V end was cut by 6 bases, the J end by 0 bases, with 18 bases between. The length of the CDR3 is 16 residues.

This chain joins TRBV5-1 and TRBJ2-5; D gene unclear. CDR1 is SGHRS, CDR2 YFSETQ, per germline. This CDR3 contains 15 residues. Trimming removed 4 bases from V and 3 bases from J, with 16 bases in between. In DNA, the CDR3 is TGCGCCAGCAGCGCCGTTATCGACCCTAAAGAGACCCAGTACTTC. This translates into CASSAVIDPKETQYF.

This rearrangement joins TRBV3-1 (or the pseudogene TRBV3-2) to TRBJ2-3; no reliable D call. V gave up 0 bases and J gave up 3 bases, with 7 bases separating them. The CDR3 totals 14 residues. From germline, CDR1 is LGHDT and CDR2 YNNKEL (reference sequence). CDR3: CASSQDGVTDTQYF. CDR3 sequence (DNA): TGTGCCAGCAGCCAAGATGGGGTAACAGATACGCAGTATTTT.

V is TRBV27 and J is TRBJ2-1; TRBD2 matches 11 bases. CDR1 MNHEY and CDR2 SMNVEV come from the germline V gene (reference sequence). The CDR3 has 16 residues. J gave up 2 bases and V 5 bases, and 5 bases lay outside the gene matches. CDR3 in DNA: TGTGCCAGCAGTCACGTTAGCGGGGGGGCCTACAATGAGCAGTTCTTC. This translates into CASSHVSGGAYNEQFF.

The gene calls are TRBV5-1 and TRBJ1-1, with D hard to call. Trimming took 4 bases from V and 6 from J, leaving 16 bases between them. CDR1 is SGHRS and CDR2 is YFSETQ in the germline V gene. The CDR3 loop spans 14 amino acids. CDR3 sequence reads: CASSRAVEVAEAFF. Here the CDR3 DNA reads TGCGCCAGCAGCCGGGCGGTTGAAGTGGCTGAAGCTTTCTTT.

The rearrangement joins TRBV2 to TRBJ1-6; D is undetermined. The V gene lost 6 bases and the J gene lost 6 bases, with 12 bases spanning the gap. This CDR3 comprises 14 residues. CDR1 is SNHLY and CDR2 is FYNNEI in the germline V gene. CDR3: CASSVTGSNSPLHF. In DNA form, the CDR3 reads TGTGCCAGCAGCGTCACGGGGAGTAATTCACCCCTCCACTTT.